Sequencing of this T cell receptor (beta chain) was carried out in a study of blood T cell repertoires in COVID-19. Turning to the study itself: Acute and convalescent COVID-19 samples came from the United States, Italy and Spain. PBMCs, B-cell-depleted T cells, or T cells were the source of the cDNA or gDNA that made up the material.

In the source study's methods: Estimated nucleated cell counts came from reference gene primer amplification. The table came from immunoSEQ multiplex PCR; TCRdb's copy has only in-frame clones and leaves some out. The D gene and trimming were derived from the DNA, and the V and J assignments and clone size from that table. The sample has more than 200,000 clones, about 80% seen once. J lost 6 bases, V lost 2 bases, and 8 bases had no gene match. Germline V gives CDR1 LGHDT, CDR2 YNNKEL (reference sequence). The CDR3 runs to 16 residues. Sequenced input: peripheral blood. The receptor's source is a woman of 80 years or more with active or convalescent COVID-19. The chain recombines TRBV3-1 (or the pseudogene TRBV3-2) with TRBJ2-2, with 8 nucleotides matching TRBD2. In DNA form, the CDR3 reads TGTGCCAGCAGCCAACAGGGACTAGGAGGATCCGGGGAGCTGTTTTTT. It is translated as CASSQQGLGGSGELFF.